This passage covers 2 T cell receptor beta chains from one sample sequenced in a study of blood T cells in healthy people across ages. A second roughly 6 to 12 cycle PCR used barcoded and J-beta primers. In TCRdb, the 5' RACE reads were re-called with MiXCR into one record per CDR3 protein. The data show 750,000 to 950,000 distinct CDR3 sequences, about 48% seen once. The sequenced sample consisted of blood. The receptors shown here come from an elderly man in good health.

The genes are TRBV6-2 or TRBV6-3 and TRBJ1-1, with TRBD1 as a possible D gene (5 bases). This CDR3 is 13 amino acids long. Trimming removed 6 bases from V and 5 bases from J, with 13 bases in between. The germline V gene encodes CDR1 MNHEY and CDR2 SVGEGT. The CDR3 DNA sequence: TGTGCCAGCAGCCTATACCGGGGGACTGAAGCTTTCTTT. It codes for CASSLYRGTEAFF.

This clonotype was counted a few times. This chain links TRBV11-3 with TRBJ2-5; the match to TRBD1 covers 8 bases. Trimming removed 5 bases from V and 0 bases from J; junction bases left unmatched: 8. The germline V gene has CDR1 SGHNT and CDR2 YENEEA. The CDR3 runs 16 residues. CDR3 loop: CASSPNRGTHQETQYF. The DNA of the CDR3 is TGTGCCAGCAGCCCAAACAGGGGGACCCACCAAGAGACCCAGTACTTC.